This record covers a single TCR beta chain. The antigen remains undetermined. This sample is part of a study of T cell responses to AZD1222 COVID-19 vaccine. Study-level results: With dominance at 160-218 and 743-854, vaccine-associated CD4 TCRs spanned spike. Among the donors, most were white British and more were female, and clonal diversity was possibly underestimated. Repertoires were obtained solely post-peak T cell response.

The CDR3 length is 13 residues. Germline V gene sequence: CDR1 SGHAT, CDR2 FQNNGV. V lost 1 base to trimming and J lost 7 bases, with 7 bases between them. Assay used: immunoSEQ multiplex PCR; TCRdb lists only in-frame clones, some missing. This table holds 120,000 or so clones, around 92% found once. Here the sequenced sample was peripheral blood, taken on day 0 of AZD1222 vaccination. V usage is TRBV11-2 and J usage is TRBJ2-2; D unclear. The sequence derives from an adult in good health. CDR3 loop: CASSLVSSGELFF. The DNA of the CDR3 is TGTGCCAGCAGCTTAGTTAGCAGCGGGGAGCTGTTTTTT. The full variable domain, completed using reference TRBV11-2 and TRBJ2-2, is EAGVAQSPRYKIIEKRQSVAFWCNPISGHATLYWYQQILGQGPKLLIQFQNNGVVDDSQLPKDRFSAERLKGVDSTLKIQPAKLEDSAVYLCASSLVSSGELFFGEGSRLTVL.